A single sample is the source of the 22 T cell receptor beta chains below, sequenced in a study of T cell repertoires in cytomegalovirus infection (dated by TCRdb to between 2018 and 2021). The data were produced on an Illumina HiSeq 1500. TCRdb's own reprocessing of the public reads used fastp at Q25 and MiXCR and kept productive beta chains. Under each unique CDR3 protein, matching rows form one entry showing the most common genes and DNA. The sample has around 550,000 distinct CDR3 sequences on record, around a quarter of them singletons. Of the sample, over 10% is held by the ten largest clones. The source material was PBMCs. The receptors come from a human donor in good health (CMV status not recorded). Some clones in this sample may be carry-over from other donors' samples.

This chain uses TRBV7-9 with TRBJ1-5, with a weak D call TRBD1 (5 bases). The CDR3 runs 16 residues. Trimming left V 1 base short and J 6 bases short, with 16 bases between. Germline values: CDR1 SEHNR, CDR2 FQNEAQ (reference sequence). The CDR3 reads CASSLVGGGLSQPQHF. The CDR3 DNA follows: TGTGCCAGCAGCTTAGTCGGGGGGGGATTATCTCAGCCCCAGCATTTT.

V usage is TRBV20-1 and J usage is TRBJ2-1; TRBD2 might be the D (6 bases). Per germline, CDR1 DFQATT and CDR2 SNEGSKA (reference sequence). The V and J ends lost 0 bases and 5 bases respectively, with 14 bases between them. The CDR3 spans 15 residues. CDR3 residues: CSARDRAGRHNEQFF. Here the CDR3 DNA reads TGCAGTGCTAGAGATCGGGCGGGGCGCCACAATGAGCAGTTCTTC.

The V call is TRBV12-3 or TRBV12-4, the J call TRBJ2-1; 8 bases fit TRBD2. The J segment lost 9 bases and the V segment lost 5 bases, leaving 12 bases of the junction unmatched. The CDR3 spans 15 residues. The CDR3 protein is CASSGLPGRAGEQFF. In DNA, the CDR3 is TGTGCCAGCAGTGGTCTCCCCGGGAGGGCAGGTGAGCAGTTCTTC.

This clonotype was seen a few times. The genes are TRBV7-9 and TRBJ2-3; the match to TRBD2 covers 12 bases. V was pared by 7 bases and J by 2 bases, with 10 bases of the junction left unmatched. Germline CDR1 SEHNR, CDR2 FQNEAQ (reference sequence). This CDR3 has 17 residues. This CDR3 reads CASTIGGTSGLTDTQYF. CDR3 bases: TGTGCCAGCACCATTGGAGGGACTAGCGGGCTCACAGATACGCAGTATTTT.

The V call is TRBV25-1, the J call TRBJ2-7, with D maybe TRBD2 (6 bases). With 3 bases removed from V and 2 bases from J, the gap between germline ends came to 14 bases. Germline values: CDR1 MGHDK, CDR2 SYGVNS. The CDR3 is 15 amino acids. The CDR3: CASSDPSRGTYEQYF. The CDR3 DNA is TGTGCCAGCAGTGATCCATCGCGGGGTACCTACGAGCAGTACTTC.

The chain uses TRBV6-8 and TRBJ2-1; D is perhaps TRBD2 (5 bases). The CDR3 extends over 18 amino acids. Between the trimmed V and J ends, which lost 4 bases and 0 bases, there was a span of 19 bases. CDR1 is MNHGY and CDR2 is SAAAGT in the germline V gene. Here the CDR3 reads CASSSLRAARGSYNEQFF. The CDR3 DNA reads as TGTGCCAGCAGTTCCTTGCGGGCCGCGCGTGGCTCCTACAATGAGCAGTTCTTC.

The chain recombines TRBV6-8 with TRBJ2-1, with TRBD2 matching over 12 bases. The CDR3 loop spans 16 amino acids. Germline assignment: CDR1 MNHGY and CDR2 SAAAGT. Losses at the gene ends were 5 bases for V and 2 bases for J; bases not matched to a gene: 4. DNA of the CDR3: TGTGCCAGCAGTCCGACTAGCGGGAGACCCTACAATGAGCAGTTCTTC. Translation: CASSPTSGRPYNEQFF.

This clonotype was observed at least ten times. The chain combines TRBV6-1 with TRBJ1-6; no reliable D call. The CDR3 is 13 amino acids. CDR1 and CDR2 from the germline V gene are MNHNS and SASEGT. Deletions cut 3 bases from V and 3 bases from J, with 3 bases between. CDR3 amino acids: CASSDSYNSPLHF. Written as DNA, the CDR3 is TGTGCCAGCAGTGACAGCTATAATTCACCCCTCCACTTT.

Here the CDR3 DNA reads TGTGCCATCAGTGTGGGAGGCGATCAGCCCCAGCATTTT. This codes for CAISVGGDQPQHF. The chain couples TRBV10-3 to TRBJ1-5; D is uncertain. Germline assignment: CDR1 ENHRY and CDR2 SYGVKD. CDR3 length: 13 residues. V lost 4 bases, J lost 5 bases, and 9 bases lay in between.

This clonotype was seen more than once but under ten times. This sequence joins TRBV7-2 and TRBJ2-2; D is perhaps TRBD2 (6 bases). V was pared by 5 bases and J by 4 bases, with 14 bases between. The V gene's germline CDR1 is SGHTA and CDR2 FQGNSA. The CDR3 contains 15 residues. The CDR3 region is CASSLRLVSTGELFF. The CDR3 nucleotides are TGTGCCAGCAGCCTCCGACTAGTTAGCACCGGGGAGCTGTTTTTT.

The chain uses TRBV12-5 and TRBJ1-1; tentatively, D is TRBD1 (6 bases). V lost 3 bases to trimming and J lost 3 bases, with 11 bases between them. Germline V lookup: CDR1 LGHNT, CDR2 FRNRAP. The CDR3 runs 14 residues. The CDR3 region has the DNA TGTGCTAGTGGTTTACAGGGCAGCGACACTGAAGCTTTCTTT. It is translated as CASGLQGSDTEAFF.

This clonotype has just a few counts. The chain is built from TRBV6-5 and TRBJ1-1; the match to TRBD1 covers 9 bases. CDR1 is MNHEY, CDR2 SVGAGI, per germline. The V segment lost 4 bases and the J segment 4 bases; nucleotides outside the gene matches: 13. This CDR3 spans 17 amino acids. The CDR3 coding sequence is TGTGCCAGCAGTTTAAATAGACTGGGACAGGGCATCACTGAAGCTTTCTTT. The encoded protein is CASSLNRLGQGITEAFF.

The chain uses TRBV12-3 or TRBV12-4 and TRBJ1-2; 7 nucleotides align to TRBD1. The CDR3 contains 14 residues. The trim removed 5 bases at V and 8 bases at J, leaving 11 bases unmatched. CDR3 sequence reads: CASSPILQGRGYTF. CDR3 coding DNA: TGTGCCAGCAGTCCAATCCTACAGGGGCGGGGCTACACCTTC.

This chain uses TRBV18 with TRBJ2-5; perhaps TRBD2 as D (7 bases). Trimming removed 6 bases from V and 0 bases from J, with 23 bases in between. Germline-derived CDR1 and CDR2 are KGHSH and LQKENI. This CDR3 region has 18 residues. CDR3 bases: TGTGCCAGCTCTCCGGACGCGGGGGCCAGTCCGTACCAAGAGACCCAGTACTTC. Translation: CASSPDAGASPYQETQYF.

The chain carries TRBV6-1 and TRBJ1-5; TRBD1 matches 9 bases. This CDR3 spans 19 amino acids. Trimming cost V 7 bases and J 2 bases; bases outside gene matches: 18. Germline values: CDR1 MNHNS, CDR2 SASEGT. In nucleotides, the CDR3 is TGTGCCAGCACCGACGGTCGGGACAGGGTATCCCGGGGCAATCAGCCCCAGCATTTT. This translates into CASTDGRDRVSRGNQPQHF.

This clonotype came up once. This rearrangement joins TRBV29-1 to TRBJ2-1; D gene uncertain. The CDR3 runs 12 residues. From germline, CDR1 is SQVTM and CDR2 ANQGSEA. With 6 bases removed from V and 2 bases from J, the gap between germline ends came to 8 bases. The CDR3 loop is CSVVSTYNEQFF. CDR3 bases: TGCAGCGTGGTCAGTACCTACAATGAGCAGTTCTTC.

This clonotype has a handful of counts. The V gene is TRBV6-1, the J gene TRBJ2-5; D is perhaps TRBD1 (6 bases). The CDR3 contains 13 residues. With 6 bases removed from V and 5 bases from J, the gap between germline ends came to 13 bases. Germline V gene lookup returns CDR1 MNHNS and CDR2 SASEGT. Here the CDR3 reads CASRDGQSETQYF. The CDR3 nucleotides are TGTGCCAGCAGAGATGGACAGTCCGAGACCCAGTACTTC.

The V and J genes are TRBV7-6 and TRBJ2-1; D might be TRBD2 (7 bases). The CDR3 is 15 amino acids. Germline CDR1 and CDR2: SGHVS and FNYEAQ. Deletions cut 4 bases from V and 12 bases from J, with 22 bases between. In DNA, the CDR3 is TGTGCCAGCAGCTCGAGCGGGACAACGGGCCTCCGGCAGTTCTTC. Its translation is CASSSSGTTGLRQFF.

This clonotype was seen repeatedly, ten times or more. The chain combines TRBV7-2 with TRBJ2-3; no reliable D call. V was cut by 3 bases and J by 6 bases, with 10 bases left in between. Germline CDR1 is SGHTA and CDR2 is FQGNSA. The CDR3 runs 13 residues. The CDR3 bases are TGTGCCAGCAGCTTTCAACAACGGGATACGCAGTATTTT. This codes for CASSFQQRDTQYF.

In this sample, this clonotype turned up many times. This rearrangement joins TRBV6-5 to TRBJ2-7, with TRBD1 identical over 8 bases. V lost 0 bases, J lost 0 bases, and 1 base stayed unmatched. Germline CDR1 MNHEY, CDR2 SVGAGI. This CDR3 is built from 15 residues. The CDR3 sequence is CASSYSGTGSYEQYF. CDR3 coding DNA: TGTGCCAGCAGTTACTCCGGGACAGGCTCCTACGAGCAGTACTTC.

This clonotype was observed a few times. The V gene is TRBV12-3 or TRBV12-4, the J gene TRBJ2-2; D not resolved. The CDR3 length is 13 residues. V dropped 4 bases and J dropped 3 bases, with 6 bases sitting between them. CDR3 loop: CASSSSDTGELFF. The CDR3 nucleotides read TGTGCCAGCAGTTCAAGCGACACCGGGGAGCTGTTTTTT.

The CDR3 region has the DNA TGTGCCAGCAGCCAAGGCTACGGGAGGGCCTGGAATGAGCAGTTCTTC. This translates into CASSQGYGRAWNEQFF. The gene calls are TRBV14 and TRBJ2-1; the match to TRBD2 covers 8 bases. V was clipped by 1 base and J by 7 bases; unmatched bases: 9. Germline CDR1 and CDR2: SGHDN and FVKESK. This CDR3 spans 16 amino acids.